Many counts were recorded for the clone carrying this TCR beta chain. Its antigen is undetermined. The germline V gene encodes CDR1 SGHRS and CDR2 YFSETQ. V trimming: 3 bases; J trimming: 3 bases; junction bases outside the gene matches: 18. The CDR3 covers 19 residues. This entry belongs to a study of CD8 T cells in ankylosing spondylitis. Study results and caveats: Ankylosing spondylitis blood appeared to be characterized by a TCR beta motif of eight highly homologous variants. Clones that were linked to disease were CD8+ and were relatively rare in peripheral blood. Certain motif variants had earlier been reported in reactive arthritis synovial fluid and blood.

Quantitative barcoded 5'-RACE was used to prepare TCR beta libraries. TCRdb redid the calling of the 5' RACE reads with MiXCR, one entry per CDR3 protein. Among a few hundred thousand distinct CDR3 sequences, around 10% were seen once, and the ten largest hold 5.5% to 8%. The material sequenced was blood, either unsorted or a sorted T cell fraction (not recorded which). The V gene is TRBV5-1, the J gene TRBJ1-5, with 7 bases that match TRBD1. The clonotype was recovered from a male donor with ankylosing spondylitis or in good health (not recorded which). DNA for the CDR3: TGCGCCAGCAGCTCCCGAGAAATCCAGACAGGGATCCTCAATCAGCCCCAGCATTTT. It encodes CASSSREIQTGILNQPQHF.